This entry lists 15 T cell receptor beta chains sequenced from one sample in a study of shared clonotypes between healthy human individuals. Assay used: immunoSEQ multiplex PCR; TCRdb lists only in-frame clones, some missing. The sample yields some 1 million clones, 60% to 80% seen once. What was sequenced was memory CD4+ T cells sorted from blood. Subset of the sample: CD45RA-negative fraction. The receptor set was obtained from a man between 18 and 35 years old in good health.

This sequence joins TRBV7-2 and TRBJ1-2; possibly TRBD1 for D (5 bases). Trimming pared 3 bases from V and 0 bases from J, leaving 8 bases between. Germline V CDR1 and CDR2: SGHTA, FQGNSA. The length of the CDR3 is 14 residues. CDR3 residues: CASSFDSTNYGYTF. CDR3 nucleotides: TGTGCCAGCAGCTTTGACAGCACTAACTATGGCTACACCTTC.

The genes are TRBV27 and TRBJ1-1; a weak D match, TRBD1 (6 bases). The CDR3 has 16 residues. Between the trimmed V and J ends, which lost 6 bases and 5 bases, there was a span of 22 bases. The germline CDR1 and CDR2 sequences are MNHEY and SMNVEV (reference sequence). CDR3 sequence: CASSTTGIVVRTEAFF. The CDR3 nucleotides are TGTGCCAGCAGCACCACAGGGATTGTGGTTAGGACTGAAGCTTTCTTT.

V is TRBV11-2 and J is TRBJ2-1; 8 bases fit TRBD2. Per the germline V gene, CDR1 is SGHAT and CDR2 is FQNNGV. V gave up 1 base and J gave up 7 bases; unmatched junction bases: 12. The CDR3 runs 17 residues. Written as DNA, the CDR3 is TGTGCCAGCAGCTTAGGACTAGCGCCAAGGGCTGGTAATGAGCAGTTCTTC. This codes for CASSLGLAPRAGNEQFF. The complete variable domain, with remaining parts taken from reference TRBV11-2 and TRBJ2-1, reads EAGVAQSPRYKIIEKRQSVAFWCNPISGHATLYWYQQILGQGPKLLIQFQNNGVVDDSQLPKDRFSAERLKGVDSTLKIQPAKLEDSAVYLCASSLGLAPRAGNEQFFGPGTRLTVL.

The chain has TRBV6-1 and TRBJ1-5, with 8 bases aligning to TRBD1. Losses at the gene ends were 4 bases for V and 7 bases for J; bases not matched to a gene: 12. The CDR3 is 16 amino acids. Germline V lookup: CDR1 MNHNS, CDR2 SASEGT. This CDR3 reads CASSGTVQGARQPQHF. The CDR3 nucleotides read TGTGCCAGCAGTGGAACCGTGCAGGGGGCACGGCAGCCCCAGCATTTT.

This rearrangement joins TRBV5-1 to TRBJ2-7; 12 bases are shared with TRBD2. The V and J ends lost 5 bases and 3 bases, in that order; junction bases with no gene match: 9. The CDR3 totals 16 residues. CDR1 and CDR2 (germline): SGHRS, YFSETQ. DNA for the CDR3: TGCGCCAGCAGTTATGTGCCTAGCGGGGGGGACTACGAGCAGTACTTC. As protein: CASSYVPSGGDYEQYF.

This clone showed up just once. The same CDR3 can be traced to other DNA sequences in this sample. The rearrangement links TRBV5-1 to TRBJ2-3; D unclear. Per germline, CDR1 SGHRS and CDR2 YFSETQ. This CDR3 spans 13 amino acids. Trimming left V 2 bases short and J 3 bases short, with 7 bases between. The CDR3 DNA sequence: TGCGCCAGCAGCTTACGATGGACAGATACGCAGTATTTT. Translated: CASSLRWTDTQYF.

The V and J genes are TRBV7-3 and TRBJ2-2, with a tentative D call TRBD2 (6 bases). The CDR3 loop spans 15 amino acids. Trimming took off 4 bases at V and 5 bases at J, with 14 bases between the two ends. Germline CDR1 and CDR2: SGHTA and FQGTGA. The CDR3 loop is CASSSVGGVTGELFF. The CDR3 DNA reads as TGTGCCAGCAGCTCCGTCGGAGGGGTTACCGGGGAGCTGTTTTTT.

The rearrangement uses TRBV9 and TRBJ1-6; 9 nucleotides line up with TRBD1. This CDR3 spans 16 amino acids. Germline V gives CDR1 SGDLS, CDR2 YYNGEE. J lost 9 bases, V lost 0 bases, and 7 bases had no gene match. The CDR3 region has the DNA TGTGCCAGCAGCGTAGGGACAGGGGAGGTTGGTTCACCCCTCCACTTT. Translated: CASSVGTGEVGSPLHF.

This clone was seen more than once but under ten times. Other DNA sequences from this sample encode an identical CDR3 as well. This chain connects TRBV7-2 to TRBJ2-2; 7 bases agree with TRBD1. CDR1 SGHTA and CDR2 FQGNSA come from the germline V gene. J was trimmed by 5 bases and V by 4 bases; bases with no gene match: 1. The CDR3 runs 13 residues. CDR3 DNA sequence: TGTGCCAGCAGCTCACAGGGGACCGGGGAGCTGTTTTTT. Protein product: CASSSQGTGELFF.

In nucleotides, the CDR3 is TGTGCCAGCAGCTCAGAAGTGGGGGGCTCTGGAAACACCATATATTTT. As protein: CASSSEVGGSGNTIYF. The V gene is TRBV13, the J gene TRBJ1-3; TRBD1 is a possible D gene (5 bases). V was clipped by 4 bases and J by 0 bases, with 13 bases between them. CDR1 PRHDT and CDR2 FYEKMQ come from the germline V gene (reference sequence). The CDR3 extends over 16 amino acids.

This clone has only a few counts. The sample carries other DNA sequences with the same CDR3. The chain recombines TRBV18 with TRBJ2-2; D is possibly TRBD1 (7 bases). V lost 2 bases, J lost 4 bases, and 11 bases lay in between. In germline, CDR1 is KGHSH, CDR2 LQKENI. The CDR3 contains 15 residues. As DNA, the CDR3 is TGTGCCAGCTCACCAAGGCAGGGGGGCACCGGGGAGCTGTTTTTT. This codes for CASSPRQGGTGELFF.

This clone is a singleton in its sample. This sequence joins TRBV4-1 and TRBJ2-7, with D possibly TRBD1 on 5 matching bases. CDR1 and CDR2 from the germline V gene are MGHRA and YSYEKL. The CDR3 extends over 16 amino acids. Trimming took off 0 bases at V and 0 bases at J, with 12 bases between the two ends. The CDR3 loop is CASSQDAGLSSYEQYF. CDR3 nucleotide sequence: TGCGCCAGCAGCCAAGATGCAGGGCTGAGCTCCTACGAGCAGTACTTC.

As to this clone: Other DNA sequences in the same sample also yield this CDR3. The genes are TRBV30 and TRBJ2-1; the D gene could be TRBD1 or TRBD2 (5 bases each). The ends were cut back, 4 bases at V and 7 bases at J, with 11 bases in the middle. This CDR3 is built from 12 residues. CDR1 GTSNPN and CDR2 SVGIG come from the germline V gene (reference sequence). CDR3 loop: CAWTGSGNEQFF. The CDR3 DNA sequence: TGTGCCTGGACAGGGAGTGGAAATGAGCAGTTCTTC.

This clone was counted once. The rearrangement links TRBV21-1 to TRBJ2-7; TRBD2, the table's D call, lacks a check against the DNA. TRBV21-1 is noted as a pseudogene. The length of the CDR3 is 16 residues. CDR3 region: CASSCGEKGRVYEQYF. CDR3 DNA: TGTGCCAGCAGCTGTGGGGAAAAAGGGAGAGTCTACGAGCAGTACTTC.

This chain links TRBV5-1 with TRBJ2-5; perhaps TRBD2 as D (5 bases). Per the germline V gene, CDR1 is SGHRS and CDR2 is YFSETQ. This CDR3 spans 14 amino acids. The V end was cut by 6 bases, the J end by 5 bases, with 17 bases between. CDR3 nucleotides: TGCGCCAGCACCCTTGAGGGCAGTAGGGAGACCCAGTACTTC. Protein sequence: CASTLEGSRETQYF.